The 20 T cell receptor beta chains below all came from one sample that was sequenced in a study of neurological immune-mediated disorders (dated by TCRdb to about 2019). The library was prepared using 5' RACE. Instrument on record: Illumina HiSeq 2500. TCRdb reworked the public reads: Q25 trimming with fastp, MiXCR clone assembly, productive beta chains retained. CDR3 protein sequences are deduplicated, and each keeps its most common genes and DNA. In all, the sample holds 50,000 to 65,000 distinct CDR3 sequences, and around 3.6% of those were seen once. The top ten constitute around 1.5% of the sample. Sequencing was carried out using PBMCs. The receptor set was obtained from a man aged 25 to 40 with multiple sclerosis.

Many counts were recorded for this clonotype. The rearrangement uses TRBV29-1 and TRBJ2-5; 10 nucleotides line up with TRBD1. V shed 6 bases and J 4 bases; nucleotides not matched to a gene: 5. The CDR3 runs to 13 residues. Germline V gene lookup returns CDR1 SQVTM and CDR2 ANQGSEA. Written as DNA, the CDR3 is TGCAGCGTGATGACAGGGGGCGGAGAGACCCAGTACTTC. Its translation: CSVMTGGGETQYF.

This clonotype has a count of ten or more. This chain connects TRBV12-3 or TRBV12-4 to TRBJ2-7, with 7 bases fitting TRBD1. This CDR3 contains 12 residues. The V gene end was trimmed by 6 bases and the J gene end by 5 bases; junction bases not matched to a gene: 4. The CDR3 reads CASRPGGDEQYF. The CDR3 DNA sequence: TGTGCCAGCAGACCAGGGGGAGACGAGCAGTACTTC.

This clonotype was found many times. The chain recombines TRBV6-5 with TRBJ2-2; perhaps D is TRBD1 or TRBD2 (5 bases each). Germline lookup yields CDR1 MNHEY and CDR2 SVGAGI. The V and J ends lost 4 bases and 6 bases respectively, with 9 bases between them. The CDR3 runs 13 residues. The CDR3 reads CASSLGVPGELFF. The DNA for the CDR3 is TGTGCCAGCAGTTTGGGGGTGCCCGGGGAGCTGTTTTTT.

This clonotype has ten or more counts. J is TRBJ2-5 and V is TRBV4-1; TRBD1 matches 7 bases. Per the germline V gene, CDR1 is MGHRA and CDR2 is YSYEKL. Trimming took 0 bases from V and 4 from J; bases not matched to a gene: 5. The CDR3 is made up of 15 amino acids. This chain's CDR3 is CASSQDPGQPETQYF. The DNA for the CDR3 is TGCGCCAGCAGCCAAGATCCGGGACAGCCAGAGACCCAGTACTTC.

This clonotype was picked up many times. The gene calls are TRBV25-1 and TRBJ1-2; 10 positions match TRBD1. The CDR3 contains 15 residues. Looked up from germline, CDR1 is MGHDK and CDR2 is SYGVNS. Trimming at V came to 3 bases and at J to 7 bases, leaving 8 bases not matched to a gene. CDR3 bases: TGTGCCAGCAGTGAGGGGACAGGGGTTATAGGTGGCTACACCTTC. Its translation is CASSEGTGVIGGYTF.

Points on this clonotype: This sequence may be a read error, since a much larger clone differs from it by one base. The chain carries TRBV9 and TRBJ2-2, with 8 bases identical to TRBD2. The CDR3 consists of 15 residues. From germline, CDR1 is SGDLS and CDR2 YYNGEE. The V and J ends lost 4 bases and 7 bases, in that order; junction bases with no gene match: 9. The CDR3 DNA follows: TGTGCCAGCAGCCCGAAGGTACTAGCGGACGGGGAGCTGTTTTTT. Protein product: CASSPKVLADGELFF.

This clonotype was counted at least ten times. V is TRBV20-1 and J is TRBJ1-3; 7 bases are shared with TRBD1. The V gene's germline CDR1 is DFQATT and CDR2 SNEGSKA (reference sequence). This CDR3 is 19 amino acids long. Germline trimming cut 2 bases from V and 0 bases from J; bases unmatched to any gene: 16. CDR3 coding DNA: TGCAGTGCTAGATCCCGGGACAGAGCCTTACGTAGCTCTGGAAACACCATATATTTT. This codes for CSARSRDRALRSSGNTIYF.

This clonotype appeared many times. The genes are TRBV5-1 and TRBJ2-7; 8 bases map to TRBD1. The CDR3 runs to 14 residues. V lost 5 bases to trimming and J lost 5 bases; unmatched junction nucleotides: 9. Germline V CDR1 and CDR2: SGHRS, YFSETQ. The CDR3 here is CASRETGVRDEQYF. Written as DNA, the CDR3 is TGCGCCAGCAGAGAGACAGGGGTTCGCGACGAGCAGTACTTC.

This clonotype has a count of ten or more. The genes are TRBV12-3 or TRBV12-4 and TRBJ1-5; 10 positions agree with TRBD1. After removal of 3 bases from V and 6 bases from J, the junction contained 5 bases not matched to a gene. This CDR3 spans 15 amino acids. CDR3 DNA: TGTGCCAGCAGTTTGGCCGGGGACAGGGGTCAGCCCCAGCATTTT. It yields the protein CASSLAGDRGQPQHF.

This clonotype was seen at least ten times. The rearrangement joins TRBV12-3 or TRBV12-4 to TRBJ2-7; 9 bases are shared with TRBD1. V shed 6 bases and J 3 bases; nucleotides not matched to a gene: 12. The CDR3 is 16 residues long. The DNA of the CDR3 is TGTGCCAGCAGCTCCTCACCGGGACAGGGCAGCTACGAGCAGTACTTC. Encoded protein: CASSSSPGQGSYEQYF.

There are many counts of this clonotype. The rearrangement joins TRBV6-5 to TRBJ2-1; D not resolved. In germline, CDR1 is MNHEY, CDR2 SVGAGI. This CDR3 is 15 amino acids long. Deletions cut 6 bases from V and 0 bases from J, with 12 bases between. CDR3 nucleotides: TGTGCCAGCAGAAGGTCTGCGGCCTCCTACAATGAGCAGTTCTTC. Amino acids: CASRRSAASYNEQFF.

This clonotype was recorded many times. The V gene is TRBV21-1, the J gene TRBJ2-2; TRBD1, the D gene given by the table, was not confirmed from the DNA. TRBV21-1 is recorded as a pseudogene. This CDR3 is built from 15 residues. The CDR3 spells CASRGQGAPTGELFF. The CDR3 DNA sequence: TGTGCCAGCAGAGGACAGGGGGCCCCCACCGGGGAGCTGTTTTTT.

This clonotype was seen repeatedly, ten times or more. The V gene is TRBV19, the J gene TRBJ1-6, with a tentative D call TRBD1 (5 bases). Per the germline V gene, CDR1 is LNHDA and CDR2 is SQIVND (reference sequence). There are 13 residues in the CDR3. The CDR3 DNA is TGTCCCACCCCCGGGACGTATAATTCACCCCTCCACTTT. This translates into CPTPGTYNSPLHF.

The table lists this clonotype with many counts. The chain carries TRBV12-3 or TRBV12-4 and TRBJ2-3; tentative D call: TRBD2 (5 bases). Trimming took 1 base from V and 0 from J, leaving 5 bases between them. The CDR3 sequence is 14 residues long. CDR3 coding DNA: TGTGCCAGCAGTTTAGGGACTAGCACAGATACGCAGTATTTT. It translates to CASSLGTSTDTQYF.

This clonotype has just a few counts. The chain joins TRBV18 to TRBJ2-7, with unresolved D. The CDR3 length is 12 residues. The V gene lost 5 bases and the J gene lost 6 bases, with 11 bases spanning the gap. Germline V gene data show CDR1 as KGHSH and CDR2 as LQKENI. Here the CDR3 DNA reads TGTGCCAGCTCATCGAACCAGCGCGAGCAGTACTTC. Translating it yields CASSSNQREQYF.

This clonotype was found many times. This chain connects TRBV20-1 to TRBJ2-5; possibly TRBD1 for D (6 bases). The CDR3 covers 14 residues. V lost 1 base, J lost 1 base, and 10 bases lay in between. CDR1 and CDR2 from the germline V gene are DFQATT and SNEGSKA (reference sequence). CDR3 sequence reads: CSARADSLQETQYF. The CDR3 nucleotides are TGCAGTGCTAGAGCGGACAGCCTCCAAGAGACCCAGTACTTC.

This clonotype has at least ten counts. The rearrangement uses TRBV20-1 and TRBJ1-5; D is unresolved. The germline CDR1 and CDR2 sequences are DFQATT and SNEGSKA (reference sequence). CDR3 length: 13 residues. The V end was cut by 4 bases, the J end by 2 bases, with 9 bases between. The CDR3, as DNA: TGCAGTGCTAAGGGTTTCGGCAATCAGCCCCAGCATTTT. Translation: CSAKGFGNQPQHF.

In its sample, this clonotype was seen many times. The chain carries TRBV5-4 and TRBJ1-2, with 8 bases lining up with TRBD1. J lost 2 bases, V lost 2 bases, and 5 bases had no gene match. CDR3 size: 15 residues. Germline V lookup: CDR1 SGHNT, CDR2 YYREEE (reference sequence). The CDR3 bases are TGTGCCAGCAGCTTTCCGGGACAGGCGAACTATGGCTACACCTTC. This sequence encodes CASSFPGQANYGYTF.

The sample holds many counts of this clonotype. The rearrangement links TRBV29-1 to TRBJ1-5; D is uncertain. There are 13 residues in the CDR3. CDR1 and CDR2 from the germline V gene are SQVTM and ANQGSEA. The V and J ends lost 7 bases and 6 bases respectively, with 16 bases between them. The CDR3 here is CSAALGPGQPQHF. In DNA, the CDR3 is TGCAGCGCCGCCCTTGGCCCGGGTCAGCCCCAGCATTTT.

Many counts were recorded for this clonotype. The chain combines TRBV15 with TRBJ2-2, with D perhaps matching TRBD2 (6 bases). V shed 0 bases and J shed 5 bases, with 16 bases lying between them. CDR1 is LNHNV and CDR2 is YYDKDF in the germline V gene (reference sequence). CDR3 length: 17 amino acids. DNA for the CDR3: TGTGCCACCAGCAGAGAGGAGGGGATCCGGGGAACCGGGGAGCTGTTTTTT. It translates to CATSREEGIRGTGELFF.